This T cell receptor (beta chain) comes out of a study of shared clonotypes between healthy human individuals. Study outcomes and limitations: The study generally estimated greater richness for naive than memory subsets.

Concerning this clone itself: The antigen is unknown.

The table came from immunoSEQ multiplex PCR; TCRdb's copy has only in-frame clones and leaves some out. The sample records roughly 2.2 million clones, around 90% being singletons. V trimming: 4 bases; J trimming: 8 bases; junction bases outside the gene matches: 5. The CDR3 has 12 residues. Germline V lookup: CDR1 GTSNPN, CDR2 SVGIG (reference sequence). The source of this sequence is a man between 18 and 29 years old in good health. Some clones in this sample may be carry-over from other donors' samples. Sequenced material: naive CD4+ T cells from PBMCs. Stated subset: CD45RA+ positively selected. The gene calls are TRBV30 and TRBJ1-2; 9 nucleotides align to TRBD1. CDR3 bases: TGTGCCTGGAAGGACAGGGGTGGAGGCTACACCTTC. This encodes CAWKDRGGGYTF.